These 23 T cell receptor beta chains originate from one sample sequenced in a study of T cells in Graves' hyperthyroidism and ophthalmopathy. Amplified TCR beta CDR3 regions derived from RNA transcripts. Primed by the HTBI set, a first-round RT-PCR was run on the TCR CDR3. Each CDR3 protein gets one entry after TCRdb re-called the multiplex PCR reads with MiXCR. The sample has about 600,000 distinct CDR3 sequences, 14% seen once. The sequenced sample was blood. The receptors come from a woman between 18 and 29 years old with Graves' ophthalmopathy.

This clonotype turned up a few times. CDR3 region: CASSISTVNQPQHF. The CDR3 DNA sequence: TGTGCCAGTAGTATTAGCACAGTAAATCAGCCCCAGCATTTT. The gene calls are TRBV19 and TRBJ1-5; no firm D call. This CDR3 is built from 14 residues. Germline V gene lookup returns CDR1 LNHDA and CDR2 SQIVND (reference sequence). V dropped 3 bases and J dropped 4 bases, with 10 bases sitting between them.

The rearrangement uses TRBV4-1 and TRBJ2-5; D gene ambiguous. The V and J ends lost 1 base and 2 bases respectively, with 11 bases between them. Per germline, CDR1 MGHRA and CDR2 YSYEKL. The CDR3 consists of 15 residues. The CDR3: CASSQVLLVQETQYF. The CDR3 DNA follows: TGCGCCAGCAGCCAAGTTCTCCTAGTACAAGAGACCCAGTACTTC.

This clonotype showed up many times. This chain uses TRBV6-5 with TRBJ1-5; possible D gene TRBD1, 5 bases. The V gene's germline CDR1 is MNHEY and CDR2 SVGAGI. Between the trimmed V and J ends, which lost 0 bases and 6 bases, there was a span of 9 bases. This CDR3 spans 14 amino acids. CDR3 DNA sequence: TGTGCCAGCAGTTACTCCAGTGGGGGTCAGCCCCAGCATTTT. Translating gives CASSYSSGGQPQHF.

This clonotype has at least ten counts. The J gene is TRBJ1-4, the V gene TRBV7-9; unclear D gene. The germline V and J ends were trimmed by 5 bases and 12 bases, with 28 bases remaining between them. The CDR3 has 17 residues. Germline CDR1 and CDR2: SEHNR and FQNEAQ (reference sequence). The CDR3 region has the DNA TGTGCCAGCAGCCCGACAAATTACCGGGCCCGAGATGTAGAACTGTTTTTT. Translating it yields CASSPTNYRARDVELFF.

V is TRBV30 and J is TRBJ1-1; 9 bases match TRBD1. The CDR3 has 13 residues. Germline lookup yields CDR1 GTSNPN and CDR2 SVGIG (reference sequence). Trimming removed 5 bases from V and 4 bases from J; junction bases left unmatched: 5. CDR3 sequence (DNA): TGTGCCTGGGACAGGGGGTGGGTCACTGAAGCTTTCTTT. Its translation is CAWDRGWVTEAFF.

This clonotype has only a few counts. The chain combines TRBV7-9 with TRBJ1-1, with unresolved D. Per germline, CDR1 SEHNR and CDR2 FQNEAQ (reference sequence). The CDR3 is 15 amino acids. Trimming removed 2 bases at V and 7 bases at J, with 17 bases between. DNA of the CDR3: TGTGCCAGCAGCTTATTGGGCCTCCGGTCCCTTGAAGCTTTCTTT. Translating it yields CASSLLGLRSLEAFF. Variable domain in full (rest from reference TRBV7-9 and TRBJ1-1): DTGVSQNPRHKITKRGQNVTFRCDPISEHNRLYWYRQTLGQGPEFLTYFQNEAQLEKSRLLSDRFSAERPKGSFSTLEIQRTEQGDSAMYLCASSLLGLRSLEAFFGQGTRLTVV.

The table lists this clonotype with many counts. The chain is built from TRBV3-1 and TRBJ2-5; the match to TRBD2 covers 8 bases. Per germline, CDR1 LGHDT and CDR2 YNNKEL (reference sequence). The CDR3 runs to 14 residues. Losses at the gene ends were 0 bases for V and 5 bases for J; bases not matched to a gene: 2. The CDR3 bases are TGTGCCAGCAGCCAAGAGGGCGGGGGGGAGACCCAGTACTTC. Amino acid sequence: CASSQEGGGETQYF.

This clonotype has more than one count but fewer than ten. The J gene is TRBJ2-4, the V gene TRBV20-1; D perhaps matches TRBD2 (5 bases). V was pared by 6 bases and J by 1 base, with 16 bases between. The CDR3 is made up of 15 amino acids. Germline V gene sequence: CDR1 DFQATT, CDR2 SNEGSKA (reference sequence). In nucleotides, the CDR3 is TGCAGTGCAGAGCACAACCGCGGGGCCAAAAACATTCAGTACTTC. Translated, it gives CSAEHNRGAKNIQYF.

This clonotype came up a few times. The chain carries TRBV5-4 and TRBJ2-7; D is unresolved. V shed 4 bases and J shed 5 bases, with 19 bases lying between them. The CDR3 runs to 15 residues. CDR1 SGHNT and CDR2 YYREEE come from the germline V gene (reference sequence). The CDR3 is CASSASGTGSHEQYF. The CDR3 DNA sequence: TGTGCCAGCAGCGCCTCCGGTACGGGTTCCCACGAGCAGTACTTC. Looking up the rest from reference TRBV5-4 and TRBJ2-7 gives the full variable domain: ETGVTQSPTHLIKTRGQQVTLRCSSQSGHNTVSWYQQALGQGPQFIFQYYREEENGRGNFPPRFSGLQFPNYSSELNVNALELDDSALYLCASSASGTGSHEQYFGPGTRLTVT.

Ten or more counts support this clonotype. The genes are TRBV14 and TRBJ1-1; D remains unclear. Trimming took off 3 bases at V and 6 bases at J, with 11 bases between the two ends. Germline-derived CDR1 and CDR2 are SGHDN and FVKESK. This CDR3 region has 13 residues. The CDR3 nucleotides are TGTGCCAGCAGCCACGAGGGTGTAGCTGAAGCTTTCTTT. This encodes CASSHEGVAEAFF. The full variable domain, its missing parts supplied by reference TRBV14 and TRBJ1-1, is EAGVTQFPSHSVIEKGQTVTLRCDPISGHDNLYWYRRVMGKEIKFLLHFVKESKQDESGMPNNRFLAERTGGTYSTLKVQPAELEDSGVYFCASSHEGVAEAFFGQGTRLTVV.

This clonotype was counted ten times or more. V and J are TRBV10-3 and TRBJ2-5; D is uncertain. The CDR3 is made up of 13 amino acids. V lost 4 bases and J lost 3, with 9 bases in between. Germline V gives CDR1 ENHRY, CDR2 SYGVKD. The CDR3 reads CAISVQEKETQYF. The CDR3 nucleotides are TGTGCCATCAGTGTCCAGGAAAAAGAGACCCAGTACTTC.

This clonotype was counted ten times or more. The chain has TRBV28 and TRBJ2-6; the D gene is possibly TRBD2 (6 bases). This CDR3 spans 17 amino acids. CDR1 is MDHEN and CDR2 is SYDVKM in the germline V gene. V gave up 2 bases and J gave up 0 bases, with 11 bases separating them. The CDR3 spells CASSLKLANSGANVLTF. The CDR3 nucleotides are TGTGCCAGCAGTTTAAAGCTAGCGAACTCTGGGGCCAACGTCCTGACTTTC.

This clonotype occurred many times. The gene calls are TRBV6-1 and TRBJ1-1, with D tentatively TRBD1 (6 bases). V was pared by 5 bases and J by 8 bases, with 27 bases between. The CDR3 length is 17 residues. The germline V gene has CDR1 MNHNS and CDR2 SASEGT. The CDR3 sequence: CASSYGLPQGPLGEAFF. DNA of the CDR3: TGTGCCAGCAGTTACGGGCTTCCTCAGGGGCCCCTCGGAGAAGCTTTCTTT.

About this clonotype itself: This may be a read error, as it is one base from a much larger clone. V usage is TRBV27 and J usage is TRBJ2-5; no firm D call. This CDR3 has 14 amino acids. Looked up from germline, CDR1 is MNHEY and CDR2 is SMNVEV (reference sequence). The CDR3 sequence is CASTGRPYQVTQYF. DNA for the CDR3: TGTGCCAGCACTGGACGTCCGTACCAAGTGACCCAGTACTTC.

The rearrangement joins TRBV3-1 to TRBJ1-1; D is unresolved. The CDR3 is 14 amino acids. V shed 4 bases and J shed 6 bases, with 15 bases lying between them. In germline, CDR1 is LGHDT, CDR2 YNNKEL (reference sequence). CDR3 sequence: CASSPRPGDPEAFF. The CDR3 nucleotides read TGTGCCAGCAGCCCCCGACCCGGGGATCCTGAAGCTTTCTTT.

This clonotype occurred a few times. The chain recombines TRBV20-1 with TRBJ1-4, with TRBD1 identical over 9 bases. The CDR3 length is 13 residues. Per the germline V gene, CDR1 is DFQATT and CDR2 is SNEGSKA (reference sequence). The CDR3 DNA follows: TGCAGCGCACCCGGGACAGGGACTGAAAAACTGTTTTTT. Translated, it gives CSAPGTGTEKLFF.

This clonotype was seen at least ten times. The chain has TRBV27 and TRBJ2-7; a weak D match, TRBD2 (5 bases). This CDR3 spans 14 amino acids. Trimming shortened V by 6 bases and J by 0 bases, and 12 bases separated the two germline ends. Per the germline V gene, CDR1 is MNHEY and CDR2 is SMNVEV (reference sequence). In DNA form, the CDR3 reads TGTGCCAGCAGCCAGAGGGTGAACTCCTACGAGCAGTACTTC. Translation: CASSQRVNSYEQYF.

This clonotype was counted a few times. The junction departs from the called germline gene at one end, perhaps through a read error. J is TRBJ1-2 and V is TRBV18; D perhaps matches TRBD1 (6 bases). The CDR3 is made up of 15 amino acids. The germline gives CDR1 KGHSH, CDR2 LQKENI. The CDR3 DNA follows: TGTGCCAGCCCACCGGGGGCAGGAGGGGACTATGGCTACACCTTC. Amino acid sequence: CASPPGAGGDYGYTF.

This clonotype was recorded many times. The CDR3 DNA sequence: TGTGCCAGCAGTTCATCCCCGATACAGGCATTGCAAGAGACCCAGTACTTC. This gives the protein CASSSSPIQALQETQYF. V is TRBV12-3 or TRBV12-4 and J is TRBJ2-5; possibly TRBD1 for D (5 bases). The CDR3 is 17 residues long. Trimming took 4 bases from V and 2 from J, leaving 20 bases between them.

This clonotype was observed at least ten times. V gene TRBV5-1 combines with J gene TRBJ1-1, with 7 bases identical to TRBD1. J lost 5 bases, V lost 4 bases, and 14 bases had no gene match. This CDR3 has 16 amino acids. Per the germline V gene, CDR1 is SGHRS and CDR2 is YFSETQ. The CDR3 here is CASSATGEIKGTEAFF. The CDR3 region has the DNA TGCGCCAGCAGCGCTACAGGGGAAATAAAGGGAACTGAAGCTTTCTTT.

This clonotype was seen a few times. The chain employs TRBV4-1 and TRBJ2-7; 14 bases align to TRBD2. The germline V gene has CDR1 MGHRA and CDR2 YSYEKL. The CDR3 covers 17 residues. The V gene end was trimmed by 0 bases and the J gene end by 7 bases; junction bases not matched to a gene: 8. CDR3: CASSQDTGLAGVWEQYF. The CDR3 DNA reads TGCGCCAGCAGCCAAGACACGGGACTAGCGGGAGTTTGGGAGCAGTACTTC.

The rearrangement uses TRBV4-3 and TRBJ2-1, with 7 positions matching TRBD1. V dropped 6 bases and J dropped 4; count of bases not matched to a gene: 15. This CDR3 is 17 amino acids long. CDR1 LGHNA and CDR2 YSLEER come from the germline V gene. Here the CDR3 reads CASRQRITGASYNEQFF. CDR3 DNA sequence: TGCGCCAGCAGGCAAAGGATCACAGGGGCTTCATACAATGAGCAGTTCTTC.

This chain connects TRBV16 to TRBJ1-2, with D unresolved. The germline V gene has CDR1 KGHSY and CDR2 FQNENV. There are 11 residues in the CDR3. With 0 bases removed from V and 7 bases from J, the gap between germline ends came to 3 bases. CDR3 bases: TGTGCCAGCAGCCAATCCGGTGGCTACACCTTC. It specifies CASSQSGGYTF.